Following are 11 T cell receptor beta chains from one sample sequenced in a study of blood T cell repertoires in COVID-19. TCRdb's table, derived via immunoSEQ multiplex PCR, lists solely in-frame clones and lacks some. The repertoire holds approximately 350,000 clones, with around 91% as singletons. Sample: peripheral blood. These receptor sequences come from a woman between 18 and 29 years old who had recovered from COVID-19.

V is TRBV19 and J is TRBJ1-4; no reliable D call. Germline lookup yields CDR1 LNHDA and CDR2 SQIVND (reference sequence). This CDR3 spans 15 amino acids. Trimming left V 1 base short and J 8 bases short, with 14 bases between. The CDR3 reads CASSIGRYGPEKLFF. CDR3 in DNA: TGTGCCAGTAGTATAGGGCGGTACGGCCCAGAAAAACTGTTTTTT.

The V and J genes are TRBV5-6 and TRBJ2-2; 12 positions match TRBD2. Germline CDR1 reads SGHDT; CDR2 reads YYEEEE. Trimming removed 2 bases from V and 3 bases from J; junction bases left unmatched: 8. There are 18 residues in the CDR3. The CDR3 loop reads CASSFETSGRWDTGELFF. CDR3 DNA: TGTGCCAGCAGCTTTGAGACTAGCGGGAGATGGGACACCGGGGAGCTGTTTTTT.

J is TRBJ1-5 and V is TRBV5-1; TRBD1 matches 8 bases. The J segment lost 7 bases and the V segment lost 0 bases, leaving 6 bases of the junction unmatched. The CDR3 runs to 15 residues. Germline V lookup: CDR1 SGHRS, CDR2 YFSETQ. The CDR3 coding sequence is TGCGCCAGCAGCTTGGGGACAGGGAGGTACCAGCCCCAGCATTTT. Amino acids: CASSLGTGRYQPQHF.

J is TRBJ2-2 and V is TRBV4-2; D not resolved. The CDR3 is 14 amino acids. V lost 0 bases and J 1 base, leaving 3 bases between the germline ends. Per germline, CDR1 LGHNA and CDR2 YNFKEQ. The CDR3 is CASSQDQNTGELFF. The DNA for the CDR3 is TGTGCCAGCAGCCAAGATCAGAACACCGGGGAGCTGTTTTTT.

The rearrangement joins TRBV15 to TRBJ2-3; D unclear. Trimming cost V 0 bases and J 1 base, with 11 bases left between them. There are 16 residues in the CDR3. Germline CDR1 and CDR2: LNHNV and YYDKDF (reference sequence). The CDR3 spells CATSRDRTTRTDTQYF. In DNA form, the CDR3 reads TGTGCCACCAGCAGAGATCGAACAACCCGCACAGATACGCAGTATTTT.

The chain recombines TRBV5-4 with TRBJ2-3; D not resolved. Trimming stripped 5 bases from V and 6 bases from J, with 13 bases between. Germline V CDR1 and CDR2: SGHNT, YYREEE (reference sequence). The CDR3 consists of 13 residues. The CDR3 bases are TGTGCCAGCAGTAAAGGCCTCGGGGATACGCAGTATTTT. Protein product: CASSKGLGDTQYF.

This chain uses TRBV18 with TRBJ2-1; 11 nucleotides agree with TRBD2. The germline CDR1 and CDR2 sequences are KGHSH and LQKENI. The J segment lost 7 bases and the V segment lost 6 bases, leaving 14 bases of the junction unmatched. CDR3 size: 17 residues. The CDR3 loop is CASSHGLSSGRLNEQFF. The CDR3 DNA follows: TGTGCCAGCTCCCATGGGCTCTCTAGCGGGAGGCTGAATGAGCAGTTCTTC.

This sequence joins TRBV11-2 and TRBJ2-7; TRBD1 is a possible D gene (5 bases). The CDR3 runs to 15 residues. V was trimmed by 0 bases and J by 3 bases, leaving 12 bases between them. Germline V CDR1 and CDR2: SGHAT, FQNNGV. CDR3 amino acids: CASSLDSGAFYEQYV. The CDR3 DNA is TGTGCCAGCAGCTTAGATAGTGGGGCGTTCTACGAGCAGTACGTC.

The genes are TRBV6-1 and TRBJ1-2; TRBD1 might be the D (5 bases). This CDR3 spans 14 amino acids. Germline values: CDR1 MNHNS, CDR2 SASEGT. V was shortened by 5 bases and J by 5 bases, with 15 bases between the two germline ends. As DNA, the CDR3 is TGTGCCAGCAGTTTTGGGGGGTTCTCGTATGGCTACACCTTC. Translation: CASSFGGFSYGYTF.

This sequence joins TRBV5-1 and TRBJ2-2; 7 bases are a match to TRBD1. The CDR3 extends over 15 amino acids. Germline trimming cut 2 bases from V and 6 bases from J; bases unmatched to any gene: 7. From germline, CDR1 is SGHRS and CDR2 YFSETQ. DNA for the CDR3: TGCGCCAGCAGCTTTGGGGCAGGGGGACCCGGGGAGCTGTTTTTT. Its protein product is CASSFGAGGPGELFF.

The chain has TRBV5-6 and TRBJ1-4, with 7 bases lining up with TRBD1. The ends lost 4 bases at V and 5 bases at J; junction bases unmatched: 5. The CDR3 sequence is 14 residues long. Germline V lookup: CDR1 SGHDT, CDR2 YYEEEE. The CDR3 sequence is CASSHRDSNEKLFF. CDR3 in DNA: TGTGCCAGCAGCCACCGGGACAGCAATGAAAAACTGTTTTTT.